This record looks at one T cell receptor beta chain sequence and its context. Method: immunoSEQ multiplex PCR; TCRdb's copy keeps in-frame clones and lacks some. The table records roughly 20,000 clones, approximately 98% of them present only once. This sample is part of a study of T cells after posttransplantation cyclophosphamide. V lost 1 base and J lost 0, with 13 bases in between. This CDR3 is 17 amino acids long. Per germline, CDR1 KGHSH and CDR2 LQKENI. Cells defined as naive were viable CD3+CD4+ or CD3+CD8+ and CCR7+CD45RA+CD45RO-CD95-CD27+CD28+. The chain is built from TRBV18 and TRBJ1-3, with a tentative D call TRBD1 (6 bases). This TCR was sampled from a man aged 40-50 years in good health, CMV-negative, and a related stem cell transplant donor. The sample taken for sequencing was naive CD4+ T cells sorted from PBMCs. The CDR3 nucleotides read TGTGCCAGCTCACCACGAGGGACACCCGTCTCTGGAAACACCATATATTTT. This translates into CASSPRGTPVSGNTIYF. Filled out from reference TRBV18 and TRBJ1-3, the complete variable domain reads NAGVMQNPRHLVRRRGQEARLRCSPMKGHSHVYWYRQLPEEGLKFMVYLQKENIIDESGMPKERFSAEFPKEGPSILRIQQVVRGDSAAYFCASSPRGTPVSGNTIYFGEGSWLTVV.